This is a list of T cell receptor beta chains from one sample in a study of CD8+ T cells in alopecia areata. Using immunoSEQ multiplex PCR, the repertoire was profiled, and TCRdb retains in-frame clones only, with some absent. The table shows 200,000 to 250,000 clones, with less than 80% occurring only once. The sample in question was CD4+ T cells sorted from blood, obtained at week 0. These receptors were taken from a human donor with alopecia areata. Both conserved end residues are trimmed from each CDR3.

length: 11
V: TRBV9
J: TRBJ1-4
CDR3: ASSVAGQEKLF

length: 11
V: TRBV15
J: TRBJ1-4
CDR3: ATSLALDEKLF

length: 14
V: TRBV4-2
J: TRBJ2-4
CDR3: ASSQSGRGAGNIQY

length: 15
V: TRBV4-1
J: TRBJ2-2
CDR3: ASSLQPQGLDTGELF

length: 12
V: TRBV15
J: TRBJ2-7
CDR3: ATSRDNGANEQY

length: 12
V: TRBV5-1
J: TRBJ2-7
CDR3: ASRQGPNSYEQY

length: 11
V: TRBV6-1
J: TRBJ1-1
CDR3: ASSVEPNTEAF

length: 10
V: TRBV7-2
J: TRBJ2-2
CDR3: ASSTRTGVLF

length: 13
V: TRBV5-1
J: TRBJ1-2
CDR3: ASSLGTGKVYGYT

length: 9
V: TRBV30
J: TRBJ1-1
CDR3: AWRWDSEAF

length: 15
V: TRBV9
J: TRBJ2-5
CDR3: ASSVNTLTGGRETQY

length: 13
V: TRBV5-1
J: TRBJ2-3
CDR3: ASSLDPDPGDTQY

length: 13
V: TRBV6-5
J: TRBJ1-1
CDR3: ASSYQTGMNTEAF

length: 16
V: TRBV25-1
J: TRBJ2-1
CDR3: ASSEPRVAFETYNEQF

length: 13
V: TRBV4-2
J: TRBJ1-2
CDR3: ASSLREGSDYGYT

length: 12
V: TRBV5-1
J: TRBJ1-5
CDR3: ASSPGTGAQPQH

length: 12
V: TRBV30
J: TRBJ1-4
CDR3: AWTSRGAGEKLF

length: 11
V: TRBV29-1
J: TRBJ2-7
CDR3: SVEDQGGYEQY

length: 13
V: TRBV4-1
J: TRBJ1-4
CDR3: ASSHPTATNEKLF

length: 13
V: TRBV5-1
J: TRBJ2-7
CDR3: ASSLGGQSSYEQY

length: 11
V: TRBV30
J: TRBJ2-5
CDR3: AYSDGNQETQY

length: 11
V: TRBV7-2
J: TRBJ2-2
CDR3: ASSHRLPGELF

length: 13
V: TRBV9
J: TRBJ1-1
CDR3: ASSVVRTGNTEAF

length: 12
V: TRBV27
J: TRBJ1-6
CDR3: ASSFRQGASPLH

length: 6
V: TRBV6-5
J: TRBJ2-7
CDR3: ASNPPH

length: 12
V: TRBV9
J: TRBJ2-7
CDR3: ASSTTASSYEQY

length: 10
V: TRBV30
J: TRBJ2-3
CDR3: AWNTNIETQY

length: 9
V: TRBV10-2
J: TRBJ1-2
CDR3: ASSWGYGYT

length: 11
V: TRBV29-1
J: TRBJ2-7
CDR3: SAGRDRGHEQY